The 6 T cell receptor beta chains in this list originate from one sample, sequenced in a study of T-cell memory formation after mild COVID-19. Using its own MiXCR run on the 5' RACE reads, TCRdb lists one record per CDR3 protein. The sample carries some 600,000 distinct CDR3 sequences, 17% recorded once. Sequenced: PBMCs or a T cell subset sorted from them (not recorded which). The source is an adult woman who had mild COVID-19 (a few samples of this study predate the infection). Cell type and time point are not known.

This clonotype has only a few counts. V is TRBV14 and J is TRBJ1-1; D perhaps matches TRBD1 (5 bases). V was cut by 0 bases and J by 3 bases, with 11 bases left in between. Germline CDR1 and CDR2: SGHDN and FVKESK. The CDR3 is made up of 15 amino acids. DNA for the CDR3: TGTGCCAGCAGCCAAGACCGCGGGGACTACACTGAAGCTTTCTTT. Its translation is CASSQDRGDYTEAFF.

The chain carries TRBV4-3 and TRBJ2-4, with D maybe TRBD2 (5 bases). Germline assignment: CDR1 LGHNA and CDR2 YSLEER. Trimming shortened V by 4 bases and J by 7 bases, and 11 bases separated the two germline ends. The CDR3 is made up of 13 amino acids. CDR3 in amino acids: CASSPARGNIQYF. CDR3 nucleotides: TGCGCCAGCAGCCCCGCACGGGGTAACATTCAGTACTTC.

Only a few counts were recorded for this clonotype. The gene calls are TRBV12-3 or TRBV12-4 and TRBJ2-1; TRBD2 matches at 8 bases. Trimming took 3 bases from V and 9 from J; bases not matched to a gene: 7. The CDR3 sequence is 14 residues long. In DNA form, the CDR3 reads TGTGCCAGCAGTTTTGTCGGGGGGGCAGGTGAGCAGTTCTTC. The encoded protein is CASSFVGGAGEQFF.

The chain links TRBV7-8 to TRBJ1-5; 7 bases align to TRBD1. The CDR3 runs to 15 residues. Germline V lookup: CDR1 SGHVS, CDR2 FQNEAQ. With 5 bases clipped from V and 3 bases from J, the junction kept 7 bases outside the gene matches. The CDR3 DNA follows: TGTGCCAGCAGCCTGGGACAGAGGAACAATCAGCCCCAGCATTTT. Encoded protein: CASSLGQRNNQPQHF.

This clonotype has just one count. The chain is built from TRBV5-1 and TRBJ2-7; D may be TRBD1 or TRBD2 (5 bases each). Germline CDR1 and CDR2: SGHRS and YFSETQ. This CDR3 has 14 residues. V was shortened by 2 bases and J by 0 bases, with 9 bases between the two germline ends. In nucleotides, the CDR3 is TGCGCCAGCAGCTTAAAGGGGAGCTCCTACGAGCAGTACTTC. Protein: CASSLKGSSYEQYF.

The chain is built from TRBV20-1 and TRBJ2-3, with 8 bases aligning to TRBD1. CDR1 and CDR2 (germline): DFQATT, SNEGSKA (reference sequence). Trimming took 0 bases from V and 4 from J; bases not matched to a gene: 9. The CDR3 has 16 residues. CDR3 loop: CSARDIRGLVPDTQYF. The CDR3 bases are TGCAGTGCTAGAGATATCAGGGGGCTGGTCCCAGATACGCAGTATTTT.